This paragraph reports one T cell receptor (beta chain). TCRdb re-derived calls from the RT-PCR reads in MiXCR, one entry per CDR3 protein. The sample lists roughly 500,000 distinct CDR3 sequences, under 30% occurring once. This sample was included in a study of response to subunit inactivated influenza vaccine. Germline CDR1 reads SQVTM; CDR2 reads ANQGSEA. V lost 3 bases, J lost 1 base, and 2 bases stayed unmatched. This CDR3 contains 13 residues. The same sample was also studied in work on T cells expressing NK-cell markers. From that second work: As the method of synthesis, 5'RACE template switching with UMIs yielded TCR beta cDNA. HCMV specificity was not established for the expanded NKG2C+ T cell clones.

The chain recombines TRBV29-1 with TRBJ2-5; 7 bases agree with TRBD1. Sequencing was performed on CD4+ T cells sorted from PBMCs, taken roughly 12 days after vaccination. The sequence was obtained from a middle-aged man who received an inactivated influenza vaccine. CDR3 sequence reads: CSVEGQPQETQYF. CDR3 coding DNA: TGCAGCGTTGAGGGACAGCCCCAAGAGACCCAGTACTTC.